The 23 T cell receptor beta chains listed next were all sequenced from one sample in a study of response to subunit inactivated influenza vaccine. In TCRdb, the RT-PCR reads were re-called with MiXCR into one record per CDR3 protein. The sample records about 540,000 distinct CDR3 sequences, under 25% being singletons. The sample was also reused in another study, on T cells expressing NK-cell markers. That publication notes: 5'RACE template switching with UMIs produced the TCR beta cDNA.

The starting material was CD4+ T cells sorted from PBMCs, obtained 11 to 12 days after vaccination. These receptors originate from a man between 45 and 60 years old who received an inactivated influenza vaccine.

The V gene is TRBV6-5, the J gene TRBJ2-2; 9 nucleotides agree with TRBD1. The germline gives CDR1 MNHEY, CDR2 SVGAGI. The trim removed 5 bases at V and 6 bases at J, leaving 1 base unmatched. The CDR3 has 13 amino acids. The CDR3 protein is CASSNRGPGELFF. The CDR3 DNA reads as TGTGCCAGCAGTAACAGGGGGCCCGGGGAGCTGTTTTTT.

The V gene is TRBV13, the J gene TRBJ2-1; weak D call: TRBD2 (9 bases). Trimming removed 4 bases from V and 2 bases from J, with 15 bases in between. The CDR3 loop spans 16 amino acids. Per germline, CDR1 PRHDT and CDR2 FYEKMQ (reference sequence). The CDR3 is CASSSLAGQAYNEQFF. CDR3 nucleotide sequence: TGTGCCAGCAGCTCCCTAGCGGGACAGGCCTACAATGAGCAGTTCTTC. Using reference TRBV13 and TRBJ2-1 for the parts outside the CDR3, the full variable domain is AAGVIQSPRHLIKEKRETATLKCYPIPRHDTVYWYQQGPGQDPQFLISFYEKMQSDKGSIPDRFSAQQFSDYHSELNMSSLELGDSALYFCASSSLAGQAYNEQFFGPGTRLTVL.

This clonotype was counted between two and nine times. The rearrangement uses TRBV3-1 and TRBJ2-7; D unclear. The CDR3 sequence is 14 residues long. The ends were cut back, 3 bases at V and 3 bases at J, with 12 bases in the middle. Germline loops: CDR1 LGHDT, CDR2 YNNKEL (reference sequence). The CDR3 DNA sequence: TGTGCCAGCAGCCAGAATTCCCCCCTCTACGAGCAGTACTTC. Protein: CASSQNSPLYEQYF.

This clonotype showed up just once. This chain connects TRBV20-1 to TRBJ2-7; no clear D gene. Germline V gene sequence: CDR1 DFQATT, CDR2 SNEGSKA (reference sequence). The V end was cut by 6 bases, the J end by 3 bases, with 15 bases between. This CDR3 contains 13 residues. CDR3 in DNA: TGCAGTGCGCACCGAGGCACTAACTACGAGCAGTACTTC. Amino acid sequence: CSAHRGTNYEQYF.

This clonotype was recorded a few times. The chain recombines TRBV29-1 with TRBJ2-1; D perhaps matches TRBD2 (6 bases). The CDR3 covers 13 residues. Germline-derived CDR1 and CDR2 are SQVTM and ANQGSEA. Trimming took off 8 bases at V and 9 bases at J, with 20 bases between the two ends. The CDR3 DNA reads as TGCAGCTGCGGGACGGGTCCAGGACTTGAGCAGTTCTTC. It is translated as CSCGTGPGLEQFF.

The chain joins TRBV10-3 to TRBJ2-2; D might be TRBD2 (5 bases). Per the germline V gene, CDR1 is ENHRY and CDR2 is SYGVKD. V was shortened by 3 bases and J by 4 bases, with 9 bases between the two germline ends. The CDR3 spans 14 residues. CDR3 coding DNA: TGTGCCATCAGTGATGAGCGGAGCACCGGGGAGCTGTTTTTT. Translation: CAISDERSTGELFF.

The rearrangement joins TRBV6-2 or TRBV6-3 to TRBJ1-5; the D gene is possibly TRBD1 (6 bases). Germline CDR1 and CDR2: MNHEY and SVGEGT. The CDR3 loop spans 15 amino acids. Trimming stripped 6 bases from V and 6 bases from J, with 18 bases between. The CDR3 region is CASSGLGRGPQPQHF. CDR3 bases: TGTGCCAGCAGCGGACTGGGCAGGGGACCTCAGCCCCAGCATTTT.

This clonotype has just a few counts. J is TRBJ2-7 and V is TRBV20-1; the D gene is possibly TRBD2 (5 bases). CDR3 length: 11 amino acids. Germline CDR1 and CDR2: DFQATT and SNEGSKA (reference sequence). V was cut by 4 bases and J by 6 bases, with 10 bases left in between. As DNA, the CDR3 is TGCAGTGCTATCTTCGCGGGCGAGCAGTACTTC. Protein product: CSAIFAGEQYF.

The chain has TRBV7-9 and TRBJ1-4, with D possibly matching TRBD1 (5 bases). Per germline, CDR1 SEHNR and CDR2 FQNEAQ (reference sequence). The CDR3 sequence is 16 residues long. Trimming removed 3 bases at V and 7 bases at J, with 18 bases between. CDR3 sequence: CASSFKGGGFTEKLFF. The CDR3 coding sequence is TGTGCCAGCAGCTTCAAGGGCGGGGGATTTACTGAAAAACTGTTTTTT.

This CDR3 reads CSARRGLRYEQYF. Here the CDR3 DNA reads TGCAGTGCTAGGCGGGGGCTCCGGTACGAGCAGTACTTC. The rearrangement joins TRBV20-1 to TRBJ2-7; D may be TRBD2 (7 bases). The V end lost 3 bases, the J end lost 4 bases, and 13 bases lay between the germline ends. CDR3 size: 13 residues. CDR1 is DFQATT, CDR2 SNEGSKA, per germline (reference sequence).

This clonotype was seen ten or more times. J is TRBJ1-4 and V is TRBV5-1, with D perhaps TRBD1 (5 bases). The ends were cut back, 0 bases at V and 5 bases at J, with 11 bases in the middle. Germline V gene lookup returns CDR1 SGHRS and CDR2 YFSETQ. The CDR3 length is 15 residues. In DNA form, the CDR3 reads TGCGCCAGCAGCTTGGTGCAGGGATCAAATGAAAAACTGTTTTTT. It specifies CASSLVQGSNEKLFF. The whole variable domain, remainder taken from reference TRBV5-1 and TRBJ1-4, is KAGVTQTPRYLIKTRGQQVTLSCSPISGHRSVSWYQQTPGQGLQFLFEYFSETQRNKGNFPGRFSGRQFSNSRSEMNVSTLELGDSALYLCASSLVQGSNEKLFFGSGTQLSVL.

The chain joins TRBV20-1 to TRBJ1-2; maybe TRBD1 (6 bases). Germline lookup yields CDR1 DFQATT and CDR2 SNEGSKA (reference sequence). V lost 6 bases and J 5 bases, leaving 19 bases between the germline ends. The CDR3 has 14 amino acids. The chain's CDR3 is CSARPTGRFYGYTF. As DNA, the CDR3 is TGCAGTGCCCGCCCGACAGGTCGCTTTTATGGCTACACCTTC.

This clonotype was counted at least ten times. The genes are TRBV3-1 and TRBJ2-1; D gene unclear. The germline V gene encodes CDR1 LGHDT and CDR2 YNNKEL (reference sequence). Trimming shortened V by 0 bases and J by 4 bases, and 7 bases separated the two germline ends. The CDR3 loop spans 14 amino acids. The chain's CDR3 is CASSQDGQYNEQFF. CDR3 DNA: TGTGCCAGCAGCCAAGATGGCCAGTACAATGAGCAGTTCTTC.

CDR3 region: CSASPVRLSTTDTQYF. CDR3 bases: TGCAGTGCTAGCCCCGTTAGACTTAGCACCACAGATACGCAGTATTTT. V usage is TRBV20-1 and J usage is TRBJ2-3, with no clear D. CDR1 and CDR2 (germline): DFQATT, SNEGSKA (reference sequence). The CDR3 contains 16 residues. Trimming took 3 bases from V and 2 from J, leaving 18 bases between them.

This clonotype has a handful of counts. The chain combines TRBV20-1 with TRBJ1-5; D gene ambiguous. Germline V gene sequence: CDR1 DFQATT, CDR2 SNEGSKA (reference sequence). V was clipped by 6 bases and J by 4 bases, with 13 bases between them. This CDR3 region has 13 residues. The CDR3 nucleotides are TGCAGTGCGGAAGGGTCCTTAAATCAGCCCCAGCATTTT. Its protein product is CSAEGSLNQPQHF.

This clonotype was seen a few times. The rearrangement links TRBV7-2 to TRBJ2-1, with a tentative D call TRBD2 (5 bases). Germline loops: CDR1 SGHTA, CDR2 FQGNSA. This CDR3 is 15 amino acids long. The V end lost 2 bases, the J end lost 4 bases, and 12 bases lay between the germline ends. CDR3 in amino acids: CASSLTGITYNEQFF. DNA of the CDR3: TGTGCCAGCAGCTTAACGGGAATTACATACAATGAGCAGTTCTTC.

The chain combines TRBV5-1 with TRBJ2-3; 15 bases agree with TRBD2. J lost 9 bases, V lost 4 bases, and 6 bases had no gene match. The CDR3 length is 15 residues. Germline V gives CDR1 SGHRS, CDR2 YFSETQ. The CDR3 DNA follows: TGCGCCAGCAGCCCGGACGGGACTAGCGGGGGGACGCAGTATTTT. Its protein is CASSPDGTSGGTQYF.

The J gene is TRBJ2-1, the V gene TRBV5-5; D not resolved. Germline V CDR1 and CDR2: SGHKS, YYEKEE (reference sequence). The CDR3 runs to 16 residues. Trimming left V 3 bases short and J 5 bases short, with 18 bases between. The DNA of the CDR3 is TGTGCCAGCAGCTCGCTCCGCTCGGGCCAGAACAATGAGCAGTTCTTC. Protein sequence: CASSSLRSGQNNEQFF.

This chain connects TRBV2 to TRBJ2-1; D is unclear. The CDR3 extends over 12 amino acids. Trimming took off 3 bases at V and 9 bases at J, with 9 bases between the two ends. Germline CDR1 and CDR2: SNHLY and FYNNEI. This chain's CDR3 is CASSDLGTEQFF. For the CDR3, the DNA is TGTGCCAGCAGTGATTTGGGCACTGAGCAGTTCTTC.

This clonotype was seen a few times. The chain uses TRBV29-1 and TRBJ2-1; D is undetermined. CDR3 length: 14 residues. V was trimmed by 6 bases and J by 2 bases, leaving 14 bases between them. The germline CDR1 and CDR2 sequences are SQVTM and ANQGSEA. For the CDR3, the DNA is TGCAGCGTGCTCCTAGTGGACGCCTACAATGAGCAGTTCTTC. Its protein product is CSVLLVDAYNEQFF.

This clonotype has more than one count but fewer than ten. The J gene is TRBJ2-2, the V gene TRBV6-1; D may be TRBD2 (5 bases). There are 14 residues in the CDR3. V dropped 6 bases and J dropped 0 bases, with 8 bases sitting between them. Germline CDR1 is MNHNS and CDR2 is SASEGT. The CDR3 nucleotides read TGTGCCAGCAGCGGACTGGCGAACACCGGGGAGCTGTTTTTT. Protein sequence: CASSGLANTGELFF.

This rearrangement joins TRBV6-5 to TRBJ1-2; no definite D call. CDR1 MNHEY and CDR2 SVGAGI come from the germline V gene. Deletions cut 2 bases from V and 4 bases from J, with 8 bases between. The CDR3 is 13 residues long. CDR3 amino acids: CASSYGSTYGYTF. The CDR3, as DNA: TGTGCCAGCAGTTACGGGTCAACCTATGGCTACACCTTC.

The chain is built from TRBV25-1 and TRBJ2-3; D remains ambiguous. The CDR3 is 14 amino acids. The V and J ends lost 1 base and 5 bases respectively, with 10 bases between them. CDR1 MGHDK and CDR2 SYGVNS come from the germline V gene. The CDR3 DNA is TGTGCCAGCAGTGAATGGGGAACCGGAGATACGCAGTATTTT. Residues: CASSEWGTGDTQYF.